The TCR beta chain described here comes from a study of blood T cell repertoires in COVID-19. Study information: The cDNA or gDNA used as material had been derived from T cells, B-cell-depleted T cells, or PBMCs.

As handled by the study authors: Nucleated cell number was recorded as an estimate derived from reference gene primer amplification. Clones were sequenced by immunoSEQ multiplex PCR, and TCRdb holds only the in-frame ones, with some missing. V and J calls and clone size come straight from that table; D and trimming were deduced from the DNA. The sample has 450,000 or so clones, roughly nine tenths seen once. Germline V gene lookup returns CDR1 MNHEY and CDR2 SMNVEV (reference sequence). The CDR3 runs 14 residues. Trimming took 3 bases from V and 0 from J, leaving 9 bases between them. The sequence was collected from a man between 18 and 35 years old with COVID-19, enrolled during active disease. The chain uses TRBV27 and TRBJ2-7; D is possibly TRBD2 (6 bases). Sequencing was performed on peripheral blood. The CDR3 bases are TGTGCCAGCAGTTTGTCGGGGGACTCCTACGAGCAGTACTTC. This gives the protein CASSLSGDSYEQYF.